In its sample, the clone carrying this T cell receptor (beta chain) was seen many times. TCRdb re-called the 5' RACE reads through MiXCR, storing one row per CDR3 protein. The profile covers around 30,000 distinct CDR3 sequences, with 1.5% appearing a single time and about 10% taken by the ten largest. This entry comes from a study of neurological immune-mediated disorders. V shed 2 bases and J shed 5 bases, with 6 bases lying between them. The CDR3 sequence is 13 residues long. The germline V gene has CDR1 SGHVS and CDR2 FQNEAQ. The unsorted libraries had their origin in 2 million PBMCs stored at -80 C.

The V gene is TRBV7-8, the J gene TRBJ2-2; no firm D call. The sequenced material came from PBMCs. This clonotype was sampled from a woman in her twenties or thirties with multiple sclerosis. The CDR3 loop is CASSLTGTGELFF. The DNA for the CDR3 is TGTGCCAGCAGCTTAACCGGGACCGGGGAGCTGTTTTTT.